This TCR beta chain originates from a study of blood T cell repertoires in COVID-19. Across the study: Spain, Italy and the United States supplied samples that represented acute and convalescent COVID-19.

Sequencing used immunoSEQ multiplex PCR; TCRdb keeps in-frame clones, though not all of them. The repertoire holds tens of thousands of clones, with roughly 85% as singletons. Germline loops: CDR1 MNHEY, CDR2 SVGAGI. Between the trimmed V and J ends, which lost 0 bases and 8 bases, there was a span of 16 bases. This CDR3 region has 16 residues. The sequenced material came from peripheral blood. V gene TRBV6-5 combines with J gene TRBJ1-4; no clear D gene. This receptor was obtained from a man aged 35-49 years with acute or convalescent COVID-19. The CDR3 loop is CASSYSTWARGEKLFF. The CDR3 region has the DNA TGTGCCAGCAGTTACTCGACGTGGGCTAGAGGGGAAAAACTGTTTTTT.